This T cell receptor (beta chain) was captured in a study of blood T cells in healthy people across ages. CDR3 length: 16 amino acids. Germline values: CDR1 MNHEY, CDR2 SMNVEV (reference sequence). Between the trimmed V and J ends, which lost 6 bases and 1 base, there was a span of 16 bases. Alongside a J-beta primer mix, a sample-barcoded 5' primer served in a second PCR lasting about 6 to 12 cycles. One entry per CDR3 protein, called by TCRdb with MiXCR from the 5' RACE reads. The table includes 1.5 million to 2 million distinct CDR3 sequences, about 35% detected once. The chain couples TRBV27 to TRBJ1-5, with D possibly matching TRBD1 (6 bases). This clonotype was sampled from a woman aged 25 to 45 in good health. Sequences were obtained from blood. The CDR3 is CASSSMDSPSNQPQHF. The CDR3 DNA is TGTGCCAGCAGCTCAATGGACAGTCCCAGCAATCAGCCCCAGCATTTT.